The present TCR beta chain was sequenced within a study of T cell responses to AZD1222 COVID-19 vaccine. The assay was immunoSEQ multiplex PCR, and TCRdb's table has in-frame clones only and misses some. The sample lists approximately 110,000 clones, approximately 86% occurring once. The CDR3 runs to 16 residues. Germline CDR1 reads SGHKS; CDR2 reads YYEKEE (reference sequence). Trimming at V came to 3 bases and at J to 0 bases, leaving 8 bases not matched to a gene. This clone was counted a single time. Its antigen is undetermined. Whole-study results and caveats: Spike regions recognized by vaccine-associated CD4 TCRs spanned the protein, led by 160-218 and 743-854.

The TCR sequence derives from an adult in good health. This chain joins TRBV5-5 and TRBJ1-1, with TRBD1 identical over 7 bases. The source material was peripheral blood, sampled on day 0 of AZD1222 vaccination. CDR3 residues: CASSWASGQMNTEAFF. CDR3 in DNA: TGTGCCAGCAGCTGGGCCTCGGGACAGATGAACACTGAAGCTTTCTTT.